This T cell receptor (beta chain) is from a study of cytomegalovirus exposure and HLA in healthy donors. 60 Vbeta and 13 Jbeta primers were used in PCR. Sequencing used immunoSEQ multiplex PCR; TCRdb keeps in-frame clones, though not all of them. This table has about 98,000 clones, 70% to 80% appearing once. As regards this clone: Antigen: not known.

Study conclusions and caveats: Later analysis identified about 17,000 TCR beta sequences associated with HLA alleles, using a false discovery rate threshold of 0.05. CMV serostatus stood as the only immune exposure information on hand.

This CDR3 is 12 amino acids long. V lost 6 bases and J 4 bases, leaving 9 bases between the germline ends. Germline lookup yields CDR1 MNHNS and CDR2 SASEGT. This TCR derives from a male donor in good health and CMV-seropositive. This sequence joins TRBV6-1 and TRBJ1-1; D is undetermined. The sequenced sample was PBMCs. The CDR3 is CASSYGGTEAFF. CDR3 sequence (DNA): TGTGCCAGCAGCTACGGCGGCACTGAAGCTTTCTTT.